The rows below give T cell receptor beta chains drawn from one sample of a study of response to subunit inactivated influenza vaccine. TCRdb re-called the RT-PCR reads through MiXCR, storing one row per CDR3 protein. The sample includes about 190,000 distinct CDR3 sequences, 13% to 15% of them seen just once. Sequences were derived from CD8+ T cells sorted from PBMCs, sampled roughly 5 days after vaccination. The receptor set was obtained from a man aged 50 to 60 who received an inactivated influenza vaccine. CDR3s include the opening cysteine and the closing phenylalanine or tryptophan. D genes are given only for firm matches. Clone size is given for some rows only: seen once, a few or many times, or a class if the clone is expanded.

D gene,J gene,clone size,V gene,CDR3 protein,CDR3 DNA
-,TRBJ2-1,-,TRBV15,CATAQTGFAYNEQFF,TGTGCCACCGCGCAAACGGGATTCGCCTACAATGAGCAGTTCTTC
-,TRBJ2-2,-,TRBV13,CASSLFPGELFF,TGTGCCAGCAGCTTATTCCCCGGGGAGCTGTTTTTT
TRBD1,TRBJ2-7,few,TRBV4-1,CASSYDRGGSYEQYF,TGCGCCAGCAGCTACGACAGGGGTGGCTCCTACGAGCAGTACTTC
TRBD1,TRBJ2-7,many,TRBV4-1,CASSQRRQGALYEQYF,TGCGCCAGCAGCCAGCGACGACAGGGGGCCCTCTACGAGCAGTACTTC
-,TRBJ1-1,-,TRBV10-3,CAISEGAGDMNTEAFF,TGTGCCATCAGTGAGGGCGCAGGGGACATGAACACTGAAGCTTTCTTT
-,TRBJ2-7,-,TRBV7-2,CASSLAKDSSYEQYF,TGTGCCAGCAGCTTAGCTAAGGACAGTTCCTACGAGCAGTACTTC
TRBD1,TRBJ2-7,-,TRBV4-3,CASSQRDRAYEQYF,TGCGCCAGCAGCCAACGGGACAGGGCGTACGAGCAGTACTTC
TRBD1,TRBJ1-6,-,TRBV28,CASSPGQGGDTSSPLHF,TGTGCCAGCAGTCCGGGACAGGGCGGGGACACAAGTTCACCCCTCCACTTT
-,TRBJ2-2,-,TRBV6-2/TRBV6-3,CASSWVRAGELFF,TGTGCCAGCAGTTGGGTGCGAGCCGGGGAGCTGTTTTTT
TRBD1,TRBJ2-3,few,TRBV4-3,CASSDGTGGTDTQYF,TGCGCCAGCAGCGATGGGACAGGGGGCACAGATACGCAGTATTTT
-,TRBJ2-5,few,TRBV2,CASSEWPRIQETQYF,TGTGCCAGCAGCGAATGGCCACGAATCCAAGAGACCCAGTACTTC
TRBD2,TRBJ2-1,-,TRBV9,CASSKTSGGVNEQFF,TGTGCCAGCAGCAAGACTAGCGGGGGGGTTAATGAGCAGTTCTTC
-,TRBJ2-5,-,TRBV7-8,CASSLYGGRQETQYF,TGTGCCAGCAGCCTCTACGGAGGCAGGCAAGAGACCCAGTACTTC
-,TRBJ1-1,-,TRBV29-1,CSVEYGGRPTEAFF,TGCAGCGTTGAATATGGGGGAAGGCCCACTGAAGCTTTCTTT
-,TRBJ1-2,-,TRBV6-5,CASSYGFYGYTF,TGTGCCAGCAGTTACGGGTTTTATGGCTACACCTTC
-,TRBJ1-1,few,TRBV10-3,CAISVEGGTEAFF,TGTGCCATCAGTGTCGAGGGGGGCACTGAAGCTTTCTTT
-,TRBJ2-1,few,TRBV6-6,CASSYSTYNEQFF,TGTGCCAGCAGTTACTCTACCTACAATGAGCAGTTCTTC
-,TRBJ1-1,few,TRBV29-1,CSERDEGLNTEAFF,TGCAGCGAACGGGACGAGGGGCTGAACACTGAAGCTTTCTTT
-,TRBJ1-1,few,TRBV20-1,CSASERWDNTEAFF,TGCAGTGCTAGTGAGAGGTGGGATAACACTGAAGCTTTCTTT
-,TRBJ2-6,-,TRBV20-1,CSARDRGSGANVLTF,TGCAGTGCTAGAGACAGGGGATCTGGGGCCAACGTCCTGACTTTC
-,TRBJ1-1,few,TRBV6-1,CATTPFGAGRTEAFF,TGTGCCACCACGCCCTTTGGGGCAGGGCGCACTGAAGCTTTCTTT
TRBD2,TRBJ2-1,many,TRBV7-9,CASSPTSEPYNEQFF,TGTGCCAGCAGCCCGACTAGCGAACCCTACAATGAGCAGTTCTTC
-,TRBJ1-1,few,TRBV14,CASSQDRREPFF,TGTGCCAGCAGCCAAGATCGGAGGGAACCTTTCTTT
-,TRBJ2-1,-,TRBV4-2,CASSQDSGELAYNEQFF,TGTGCCAGCAGCCAAGATTCAGGGGAATTGGCCTACAATGAGCAGTTCTTC
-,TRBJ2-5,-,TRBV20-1,CSAGLSWEETQYF,TGCAGTGCAGGACTTAGCTGGGAGGAGACCCAGTACTTC
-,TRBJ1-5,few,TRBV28,CASSSDSFQAFISNQPQHF,TGTGCCAGCAGTTCGGACTCGTTTCAAGCTTTCATTAGCAATCAGCCCCAGCATTTT
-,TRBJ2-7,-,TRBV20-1,CSARDRDGTYEQYF,TGCAGTGCTCGCGACCGGGACGGAACCTACGAGCAGTACTTC
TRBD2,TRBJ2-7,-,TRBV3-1,CASSEGLAVSYEQYF,TGTGCCAGCAGCGAGGGACTAGCGGTCTCCTACGAGCAGTACTTC
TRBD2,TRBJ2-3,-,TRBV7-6,CASSLVESGTTTDTQYF,TGTGCCAGCAGCCTCGTAGAATCCGGGACTACCACAGATACGCAGTATTTT
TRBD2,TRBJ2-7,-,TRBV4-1,CASSQSLAGGRYEQYF,TGCGCCAGCAGCCAATCTCTAGCGGGGGGCCGTTACGAGCAGTACTTC
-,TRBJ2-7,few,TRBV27,CATSYEQYF,TGTGCCACCTCCTACGAGCAGTACTTC
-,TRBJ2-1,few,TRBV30,CAWSVTRQTNEQFF,TGTGCCTGGAGTGTCACTCGCCAGACGAATGAGCAGTTCTTC
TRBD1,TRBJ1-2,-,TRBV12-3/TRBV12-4,CASRDREYGYTF,TGTGCCAGCAGAGACAGGGAGTATGGCTACACCTTC
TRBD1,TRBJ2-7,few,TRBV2,CASSTGTDNYEQYF,TGTGCCAGCAGTACCGGGACAGACAATTACGAGCAGTACTTC
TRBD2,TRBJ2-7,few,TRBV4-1,CASSQEASGFYEQYF,TGCGCCAGCAGCCAAGAAGCTAGCGGATTCTACGAGCAGTACTTC
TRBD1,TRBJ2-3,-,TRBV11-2,CASSHTGGDTDTQYF,TGTGCCAGCAGCCATACAGGGGGCGATACAGATACGCAGTATTTT